The 19 T cell receptor beta chains listed next were all sequenced from one sample in a study of CD8 T cells in ankylosing spondylitis. Overall study findings and caveats: One TCR beta motif, made up of about 8 highly homologous variants, appeared characteristic of ankylosing spondylitis blood.

One entry per CDR3 protein, called by TCRdb with MiXCR from the 5' RACE reads. This sample has 450,000 to 550,000 distinct CDR3 sequences; under 5.5% occur once, and the top ten carry roughly 3.5%. These receptors' targets are unknown. Source material: blood, either unsorted or a sorted T cell fraction (not recorded which). These receptors all come from a male donor with ankylosing spondylitis.

The sample holds many counts of this clonotype. This chain connects TRBV20-1 to TRBJ2-1; 13 bases line up with TRBD2. The CDR3 is 15 residues long. Looked up from germline, CDR1 is DFQATT and CDR2 is SNEGSKA (reference sequence). The V and J ends lost 3 bases and 8 bases, in that order; junction bases with no gene match: 7. The CDR3 DNA sequence: TGCAGTGCTAGGCACACTAGCGGGGGGGCGTATGAGCAGTTCTTC. The encoded protein is CSARHTSGGAYEQFF.

In its sample, this clonotype was seen many times. The chain employs TRBV4-2 and TRBJ2-5, with TRBD2 matching 14 bases. Germline-derived CDR1 and CDR2 are LGHNA and YNFKEQ. V trimming: 2 bases; J trimming: 5 bases; junction bases outside the gene matches: 4. The CDR3 runs 16 residues. The CDR3 loop is CASSQRGLAGVETQYF. CDR3 nucleotides: TGTGCCAGCAGCCAAAGGGGACTAGCGGGAGTGGAGACCCAGTACTTC.

This clonotype was seen ten or more times. This chain connects TRBV27 to TRBJ2-3; D is unresolved. V dropped 1 base and J dropped 1 base, with 12 bases sitting between them. Germline V CDR1 and CDR2: MNHEY, SMNVEV (reference sequence). This CDR3 contains 16 residues. CDR3 sequence reads: CASSLFPRAGTDTQYF. CDR3 DNA: TGTGCCAGCAGTTTATTCCCCCGGGCTGGCACAGATACGCAGTATTTT.

This clonotype showed up many times. V is TRBV4-3 and J is TRBJ2-3, with 10 positions matching TRBD1. The germline CDR1 and CDR2 sequences are LGHNA and YSLEER. The V gene end was trimmed by 5 bases and the J gene end by 3 bases; junction bases not matched to a gene: 11. The CDR3 spans 17 residues. CDR3 nucleotide sequence: TGCGCCAGCAGCGAAAAGGGACAGGGGCGAAGGACAGATACGCAGTATTTT. It is translated as CASSEKGQGRRTDTQYF.

At least ten counts were recorded for this clonotype. As DNA, the CDR3 is TGTGCCAGCAGCGTTGGAACAGTAAACACCATATATTTT. Translation: CASSVGTVNTIYF. This chain joins TRBV9 and TRBJ1-3; D ambiguous. Trimming took off 2 bases at V and 6 bases at J, with 9 bases between the two ends. Germline loops: CDR1 SGDLS, CDR2 YYNGEE. This CDR3 has 13 residues.

This chain joins TRBV7-8 and TRBJ1-2; D might be TRBD1 (5 bases). V was cut by 5 bases and J by 8 bases, with 18 bases left in between. CDR3 size: 14 residues. CDR1 is SGHVS and CDR2 is FQNEAQ in the germline V gene. The CDR3 DNA reads as TGTGCCAGCAGCCCCTCGAGGGGTCTCGGAGGCTACACCTTC. Translated: CASSPSRGLGGYTF.

This clonotype was seen many times. The chain employs TRBV29-1 and TRBJ2-2; maybe TRBD2 (5 bases). Germline loops: CDR1 SQVTM, CDR2 ANQGSEA. V was cut by 5 bases and J by 3 bases, with 22 bases left in between. The CDR3 runs 17 residues. The CDR3 DNA is TGCAGCGTTTGGTCCCCCAAAGGCGTGAGGGACACCGGGGAGCTGTTTTTT. It translates to CSVWSPKGVRDTGELFF.

The rearrangement links TRBV7-6 to TRBJ1-5, with 7 bases identical to TRBD1. The CDR3 is 16 residues long. Looked up from germline, CDR1 is SGHVS and CDR2 is FNYEAQ. The junction had 6 bases not matched to a gene; V was cut back by 1 base and J by 3 bases. The DNA for the CDR3 is TGTGCCAGCAGCTTAGAGGGGGCTCGTAACAATCAGCCCCAGCATTTT. Encoded protein: CASSLEGARNNQPQHF.

Many counts were recorded for this clonotype. The chain combines TRBV7-2 with TRBJ1-6; D is possibly TRBD1 (5 bases). V lost 4 bases and J 9 bases, leaving 16 bases between the germline ends. The CDR3 has 15 amino acids. Looked up from germline, CDR1 is SGHTA and CDR2 is FQGNSA. This chain's CDR3 is CASSSDPGSFSPLHF. The CDR3 region has the DNA TGTGCCAGCAGCTCAGACCCAGGGTCTTTTTCACCCCTCCACTTT.

CDR3 amino acids: CSARDRDGTSYNEQFF. DNA of the CDR3: TGCAGTGCTAGAGATCGGGACGGAACCTCCTACAATGAGCAGTTCTTC. V and J are TRBV20-1 and TRBJ2-1, with D possibly called TRBD1 or TRBD2 (5 bases each). Germline V gives CDR1 DFQATT, CDR2 SNEGSKA (reference sequence). This CDR3 is built from 16 residues. Trimming shortened V by 0 bases and J by 0 bases, and 12 bases separated the two germline ends.

V and J are TRBV5-1 and TRBJ2-7, with D uncertain. This CDR3 spans 13 amino acids. CDR1 is SGHRS, CDR2 YFSETQ, per germline. V lost 5 bases and J 0 bases, leaving 9 bases between the germline ends. In nucleotides, the CDR3 is TGCGCCAGCAGTCAGGTCTCCTCCTACGAGCAGTACTTC. Protein sequence: CASSQVSSYEQYF. Filled out from reference TRBV5-1 and TRBJ2-7, the complete variable domain reads KAGVTQTPRYLIKTRGQQVTLSCSPISGHRSVSWYQQTPGQGLQFLFEYFSETQRNKGNFPGRFSGRQFSNSRSEMNVSTLELGDSALYLCASSQVSSYEQYFGPGTRLTVT.

This clonotype was seen many times. The chain joins TRBV7-2 to TRBJ2-2, with TRBD1 as a possible D gene (6 bases). This CDR3 has 16 amino acids. The germline gives CDR1 SGHTA, CDR2 FQGNSA. Trimming took off 2 bases at V and 7 bases at J, with 17 bases between the two ends. Here the CDR3 reads CASSLYPGGQGGELFF. DNA for the CDR3: TGTGCCAGCAGCTTATATCCTGGGGGCCAGGGCGGGGAGCTGTTTTTT.

This clonotype has a count of ten or more. The CDR3 spells CSARDSTRITYEQYF. CDR3 coding DNA: TGCAGTGCTAGAGACTCGACTAGGATAACCTACGAGCAGTACTTC. The V and J genes are TRBV20-1 and TRBJ2-7; D possibly corresponds to TRBD2 (6 bases). Trimming stripped 0 bases from V and 2 bases from J, with 14 bases between. CDR3 length: 15 amino acids. Germline V gene lookup returns CDR1 DFQATT and CDR2 SNEGSKA (reference sequence).

There are many counts of this clonotype. The rearrangement links TRBV15 to TRBJ1-3; 9 bases are a match to TRBD1. The CDR3 has 18 residues. Germline V gene sequence: CDR1 LNHNV, CDR2 YYDKDF (reference sequence). V shed 3 bases and J 4 bases; nucleotides not matched to a gene: 13. The CDR3 DNA reads as TGTGCCACCAGCAGCCGGGACAGGGTGCTTCGTAGAGGAAACACCATATATTTT. Its translation is CATSSRDRVLRRGNTIYF.

This clonotype was detected many times. V is TRBV18 and J is TRBJ1-1; D is possibly TRBD1 (6 bases). The germline V gene encodes CDR1 KGHSH and CDR2 LQKENI. CDR3 length equals 15 residues. Between the trimmed V and J ends, which lost 5 bases and 1 base, there was a span of 14 bases. The DNA for the CDR3 is TGTGCCAGCTCAGCGACCGGGACACCGAACACTGAAGCTTTCTTT. This encodes CASSATGTPNTEAFF.

In its sample, this clonotype was seen many times. V gene TRBV27 combines with J gene TRBJ2-3, with a weak D call TRBD2 (7 bases). Germline values: CDR1 MNHEY, CDR2 SMNVEV (reference sequence). V lost 7 bases and J 2 bases, leaving 16 bases between the germline ends. The CDR3 spans 15 residues. CDR3 in DNA: TGTGCCAGCACGTACGTGGGGGGGCCCACAGATACGCAGTATTTT. Its protein product is CASTYVGGPTDTQYF.

This clonotype was detected ten times or more. This chain links TRBV9 with TRBJ2-7; D gene uncertain. CDR3 length equals 14 residues. CDR1 SGDLS and CDR2 YYNGEE come from the germline V gene. Trimming pared 0 bases from V and 1 base from J, leaving 8 bases between. As DNA, the CDR3 is TGTGCCAGCAGCGTAGAACCGCTATCCTACGAGCAGTACTTC. Protein product: CASSVEPLSYEQYF.

V and J are TRBV20-1 and TRBJ2-1; D is unclear. Trimming cost V 1 base and J 6 bases, with 13 bases left between them. Germline values: CDR1 DFQATT, CDR2 SNEGSKA (reference sequence). This CDR3 spans 14 amino acids. The CDR3 reads CSARGNYHPNEQFF. The CDR3 DNA reads TGCAGTGCTAGAGGAAATTACCACCCCAATGAGCAGTTCTTC.

This clonotype appeared a few times. The chain joins TRBV7-2 to TRBJ2-3; D call uncertain. From germline, CDR1 is SGHTA and CDR2 FQGNSA. Trimming took off 5 bases at V and 2 bases at J, with 8 bases between the two ends. The CDR3 totals 13 residues. CDR3 bases: TGTGCCAGCAGCCTATACTACACAGATACGCAGTATTTT. Protein product: CASSLYYTDTQYF.